The 31 T cell receptor beta chains below were found in one sample sequenced in a study of blood T cell repertoires in COVID-19. The protocol was immunoSEQ multiplex PCR, while the TCRdb copy is restricted to in-frame clones and leaves out a portion. The sample lists over 30,000 clones, over 70% occurring once. The sample taken for sequencing was peripheral blood. The receptors were gathered from a man aged 80 or over with active or convalescent COVID-19.

The sample holds one count of this clone. The chain is built from TRBV11-2 and TRBJ2-7, with a tentative D call TRBD2 (7 bases). The CDR3 consists of 14 residues. The V end lost 2 bases, the J end lost 4 bases, and 12 bases lay between the germline ends. Germline loops: CDR1 SGHAT, CDR2 FQNNGV. The CDR3 is CASSLRGGQYEQYF. Here the CDR3 DNA reads TGTGCCAGCAGCTTAAGGGGGGGCCAATACGAGCAGTACTTC.

The chain carries TRBV6-6 and TRBJ2-1, with 11 bases identical to TRBD2. The CDR3 runs 18 residues. Germline trimming cut 5 bases from V and 2 bases from J; bases unmatched to any gene: 11. Looked up from germline, CDR1 is MNHNY and CDR2 is SVGAGI (reference sequence). CDR3 loop: CASSPRASGGFAYNEQFF. DNA for the CDR3: TGTGCCAGCAGTCCTCGGGCTAGCGGGGGGTTCGCCTACAATGAGCAGTTCTTC.

This clone was seen a handful of times. The chain combines TRBV18 with TRBJ1-3; 7 bases map to TRBD1. After removal of 4 bases from V and 4 bases from J, the junction contained 7 bases not matched to a gene. Germline V CDR1 and CDR2: KGHSH, LQKENI. The CDR3 has 15 amino acids. CDR3 nucleotide sequence: TGTGCCAGCTCACGCCCGGGACAGAGAGGAAACACCATATATTTT. Its protein is CASSRPGQRGNTIYF.

On this clone: Relative to the germline gene, one junction end is altered; a read error may explain this. This chain uses TRBV7-2 with TRBJ2-4; D perhaps matches TRBD2 (6 bases). The CDR3 loop spans 17 amino acids. Germline lookup yields CDR1 SGHTA and CDR2 FQGNSA. CDR3 bases: TGTGCCAGCAGCGTAGGGACTCGTACCGCCTCGAAAAGCATTCAGTACTTC. This translates into CASSVGTRTASKSIQYF.

The chain employs TRBV6-2 or TRBV6-3 and TRBJ2-2, with unresolved D. In germline, CDR1 is MNHEY, CDR2 SVGEGT. The V end was cut by 1 base, the J end by 7 bases, with 10 bases between. The CDR3 is 14 amino acids. The CDR3 spells CASSYYGFGGELFF. As DNA, the CDR3 is TGTGCCAGCAGTTACTACGGTTTCGGCGGGGAGCTGTTTTTT.

The chain employs TRBV7-2 and TRBJ2-7, with TRBD2 matching over 9 bases. The CDR3 runs 15 residues. Germline CDR1 is SGHTA and CDR2 is FQGNSA. The V segment lost 5 bases and the J segment 3 bases; nucleotides outside the gene matches: 8. The CDR3 region has the DNA TGTGCCAGCAGCCTATTAGCGGGAGATGTCTACGAGCAGTACTTC. Translation gives CASSLLAGDVYEQYF. Based on the CDR3 plus reference TRBV7-2 and TRBJ2-7, the full variable domain is GAGVSQSPSNKVTEKGKDVELRCDPISGHTALYWYRQSLGQGLEFLIYFQGNSAPDKSGLPSDRFSAERTGGSVSTLTIQRTQQEDSAVYLCASSLLAGDVYEQYFGPGTRLTVT.

The table lists this clone with a count of one. This chain connects TRBV4-3 to TRBJ1-4, with D uncertain. This CDR3 region has 17 residues. The V end lost 0 bases, the J end lost 0 bases, and 11 bases lay between the germline ends. Germline CDR1 and CDR2: LGHNA and YSLEER. The CDR3 DNA follows: TGCGCCAGCAGCCAAGATCCCCCGAGTGCAACTAATGAAAAACTGTTTTTT. This sequence encodes CASSQDPPSATNEKLFF.

About this clone itself: Other DNA sequences from this sample encode an identical CDR3 as well. V is TRBV18 and J is TRBJ2-5, with D uncertain. Germline-derived CDR1 and CDR2 are KGHSH and LQKENI. The CDR3 has 13 amino acids. The V and J ends lost 3 bases and 2 bases respectively, with 7 bases between them. This CDR3 is CASSPNRQETQYF. The CDR3 nucleotides are TGTGCCAGCTCACCTAACAGACAAGAGACCCAGTACTTC.

This clone was seen once. The chain carries TRBV12-5 and TRBJ1-5; no reliable D call. CDR1 and CDR2 from the germline V gene are LGHNT and FRNRAP. The CDR3 has 15 residues. The germline V and J ends were trimmed by 7 bases and 3 bases, with 16 bases remaining between them. The CDR3 nucleotides are TGTGCTAGTGCCTCGACTCGATCCTCCAATCAGCCCCAGCATTTT. Protein: CASASTRSSNQPQHF.

The V gene is TRBV18, the J gene TRBJ1-3; 12 positions agree with TRBD1. With 4 bases clipped from V and 0 bases from J, the junction kept 13 bases outside the gene matches. Germline lookup yields CDR1 KGHSH and CDR2 LQKENI. The CDR3 spans 20 residues. CDR3: CASSRSTGTGGSISGNTIYF. The DNA of the CDR3 is TGTGCCAGCTCACGATCTACCGGGACAGGGGGCTCCATCTCTGGAAACACCATATATTTT. Looking up the rest from reference TRBV18 and TRBJ1-3 gives the full variable domain: NAGVMQNPRHLVRRRGQEARLRCSPMKGHSHVYWYRQLPEEGLKFMVYLQKENIIDESGMPKERFSAEFPKEGPSILRIQQVVRGDSAAYFCASSRSTGTGGSISGNTIYFGEGSWLTVV.

Regarding this clone: The junction departs from germline at one end; a sequencing error may be responsible. The V and J genes are TRBV29-1 and TRBJ2-5; a weak D match, TRBD2 (6 bases). CDR1 SQVTM and CDR2 ANQGSEA come from the germline V gene. The CDR3 extends over 10 amino acids. CDR3 residues: CSTGEETQYF. CDR3 bases: TGTTCGACGGGGGAAGAGACCCAGTACTTC.

The chain recombines TRBV21-1 with TRBJ2-1; the table names TRBD1, a call not compared with the DNA. TRBV21-1 is a pseudogene segment. This CDR3 spans 16 amino acids. The CDR3 region has the DNA TGTGCCAGCAGTAAACAACCGGGACAGACAAACAATGAGCAGTTCTTC. Translating gives CASSKQPGQTNNEQFF.

The V gene is TRBV27, the J gene TRBJ1-2; D is possibly TRBD1 (6 bases). The CDR3 extends over 13 amino acids. Per germline, CDR1 MNHEY and CDR2 SMNVEV (reference sequence). V was pared by 5 bases and J by 4 bases, with 11 bases between. The chain's CDR3 is CASSPGEPYGYTF. In nucleotides, the CDR3 is TGTGCCAGCAGTCCAGGGGAACCCTATGGCTACACCTTC.

The chain combines TRBV6-1 with TRBJ2-3, with D maybe TRBD1 (6 bases). This CDR3 spans 13 amino acids. Per the germline V gene, CDR1 is MNHNS and CDR2 is SASEGT. V lost 5 bases and J lost 6, with 12 bases in between. The CDR3 nucleotides read TGTGCCAGCAGTCCCCACAGGGTGGATACGCAGTATTTT. It is translated as CASSPHRVDTQYF.

This chain uses TRBV7-2 with TRBJ1-5; perhaps TRBD1 as D (5 bases). The CDR3 extends over 16 amino acids. Per the germline V gene, CDR1 is SGHTA and CDR2 is FQGNSA. The germline V and J ends were trimmed by 1 base and 0 bases, with 10 bases remaining between them. CDR3 loop: CASSLGPRGSNQPQHF. The CDR3 coding sequence is TGTGCCAGCAGCTTAGGGCCTAGGGGTAGCAATCAGCCCCAGCATTTT. Together with reference TRBV7-2 and TRBJ1-5, the CDR3 gives the full variable domain: GAGVSQSPSNKVTEKGKDVELRCDPISGHTALYWYRQSLGQGLEFLIYFQGNSAPDKSGLPSDRFSAERTGGSVSTLTIQRTQQEDSAVYLCASSLGPRGSNQPQHFGDGTRLSIL.

The rearrangement links TRBV5-4 to TRBJ2-1, with no clear D. The V gene lost 2 bases and the J gene lost 4 bases, with 4 bases spanning the gap. There are 12 residues in the CDR3. The germline V gene has CDR1 SGHNT and CDR2 YYREEE (reference sequence). The CDR3 coding sequence is TGTGCCAGCAGCTTTCAGTACAATGAGCAGTTCTTC. This sequence encodes CASSFQYNEQFF.

This sequence joins TRBV24-1 and TRBJ1-2, with no clear D. The CDR3 spans 11 residues. Trimming removed 3 bases at V and 6 bases at J, with 4 bases between. Germline CDR1 reads KGHDR; CDR2 reads SFDVKD. CDR3 amino acids: CATSDRDGYTF. The CDR3 region has the DNA TGTGCCACCAGTGATCGAGATGGCTACACCTTC.

This chain joins TRBV15 and TRBJ2-1; 9 nucleotides align to TRBD2. In germline, CDR1 is LNHNV, CDR2 YYDKDF (reference sequence). The CDR3 runs to 15 residues. V trimming: 0 bases; J trimming: 4 bases; junction bases outside the gene matches: 1. CDR3 sequence (DNA): TGTGCCACCAGCAGAGATAGCGGGGGATACAATGAGCAGTTCTTC. Translating gives CATSRDSGGYNEQFF.

The chain has TRBV2 and TRBJ2-1, with 10 bases matching TRBD2. CDR1 is SNHLY and CDR2 is FYNNEI in the germline V gene. Unmatched junction bases numbered 3, after V lost 3 bases and J lost 10 bases. The CDR3 runs 13 residues. CDR3 nucleotide sequence: TGTGCCAGCAGTGAGGCAGCGGGGGGGGAGCAGTTCTTC. As protein: CASSEAAGGEQFF.

The gene calls are TRBV18 and TRBJ2-5; D possibly corresponds to TRBD2 (5 bases). V was trimmed by 6 bases and J by 4 bases, leaving 12 bases between them. CDR1 is KGHSH, CDR2 LQKENI, per germline. The CDR3 consists of 13 residues. In nucleotides, the CDR3 is TGTGCCAGCTCGGACTTATACGGAGAGACCCAGTACTTC. Protein sequence: CASSDLYGETQYF. Full variable domain (outside the CDR3, taken from reference TRBV18 and TRBJ2-5): NAGVMQNPRHLVRRRGQEARLRCSPMKGHSHVYWYRQLPEEGLKFMVYLQKENIIDESGMPKERFSAEFPKEGPSILRIQQVVRGDSAAYFCASSDLYGETQYFGPGTRLLVL.

The rearrangement uses TRBV19 and TRBJ1-3; TRBD1 agrees at 7 bases. Germline V lookup: CDR1 LNHDA, CDR2 SQIVND (reference sequence). V lost 7 bases and J lost 3; bases outside the gene matches: 9. CDR3 length: 15 amino acids. The CDR3 spells CASTNRGQRGNTIYF. The CDR3, as DNA: TGTGCCAGTACTAATAGGGGGCAGCGTGGAAACACCATATATTTT. Full variable domain (missing parts from reference TRBV19 and TRBJ1-3): DGGITQSPKYLFRKEGQNVTLSCEQNLNHDAMYWYRQDPGQGLRLIYYSQIVNDFQKGDIAEGYSVSREKKESFPLTVTSAQKNPTAFYLCASTNRGQRGNTIYFGEGSWLTVV.

The chain couples TRBV9 to TRBJ1-3; TRBD1 matches 7 bases. CDR3 size: 16 residues. Unmatched junction bases numbered 7, after V lost 3 bases and J lost 1 base. Per the germline V gene, CDR1 is SGDLS and CDR2 is YYNGEE. CDR3 residues: CASSENRGTSGNTIYF. The CDR3 nucleotides are TGTGCCAGCAGCGAGAACAGGGGCACGTCTGGAAACACCATATATTTT.

CDR3 sequence reads: CASRQGAGNTIYF. In nucleotides, the CDR3 is TGTGCCAGCCGACAGGGGGCGGGCAACACCATATATTTT. The chain couples TRBV3-1 (or the pseudogene TRBV3-2) to TRBJ1-3; the match to TRBD1 covers 10 bases. The CDR3 is made up of 13 amino acids. Germline values: CDR1 LGHDT, CDR2 YNNKEL (reference sequence). The V segment lost 8 bases and the J segment 7 bases; nucleotides outside the gene matches: 5.

This sequence joins TRBV6-2 or TRBV6-3 and TRBJ1-6; maybe TRBD1 (6 bases). Germline assignment: CDR1 MNHEY and CDR2 SVGEGT. The CDR3 runs 19 residues. V was trimmed by 2 bases and J by 2 bases, leaving 19 bases between them. Written as DNA, the CDR3 is TGTGCCAGCAGTTACGGGCCGGGGCAGCGGGGGCCCTATAATTCACCCCTCCACTTT. It translates to CASSYGPGQRGPYNSPLHF.

The chain joins TRBV29-1 to TRBJ2-2, with D maybe TRBD2 (5 bases). The CDR3 is 14 amino acids. Trimming left V 7 bases short and J 1 base short, with 13 bases between. From germline, CDR1 is SQVTM and CDR2 ANQGSEA. In DNA, the CDR3 is TGCAGCGCCGGGGTGGGCCAGAACACCGGGGAGCTGTTTTTT. As protein: CSAGVGQNTGELFF.

The V gene is TRBV20-1, the J gene TRBJ2-7; TRBD1 is a possible D gene (6 bases). Germline assignment: CDR1 DFQATT and CDR2 SNEGSKA (reference sequence). This CDR3 spans 12 amino acids. V lost 6 bases to trimming and J lost 5 bases, with 14 bases between them. CDR3 bases: TGCAGTGCCAGTGAAACAGGGAACGAGCAGTACTTC. Protein sequence: CSASETGNEQYF.

This chain uses TRBV7-9 with TRBJ1-1, with a possible D match to TRBD1 (6 bases). The CDR3 covers 13 residues. V gave up 6 bases and J gave up 0 bases, with 8 bases separating them. Per germline, CDR1 SEHNR and CDR2 FQNEAQ (reference sequence). The CDR3 DNA is TGTGCCAGCAGACCAGGGGTGAACACTGAAGCTTTCTTT. It is translated as CASRPGVNTEAFF.

The CDR3 loop is CASSPRTSGDTGELFF. CDR3 coding DNA: TGTGCCAGCAGCCCTCGGACTAGCGGGGACACCGGGGAGCTGTTTTTT. The chain links TRBV7-3 to TRBJ2-2; 12 bases line up with TRBD2. Germline assignment: CDR1 SGHTA and CDR2 FQGTGA. The CDR3 loop spans 16 amino acids. J was trimmed by 3 bases and V by 5 bases; bases with no gene match: 4.

This clone was seen a few times. The chain joins TRBV19 to TRBJ1-4; 9 bases align to TRBD1. The J segment lost 7 bases and the V segment lost 4 bases, leaving 10 bases of the junction unmatched. Germline values: CDR1 LNHDA, CDR2 SQIVND (reference sequence). This CDR3 has 16 residues. The CDR3 loop is CASSTTWTGAIEKLFF. The CDR3 DNA follows: TGTGCCAGTAGTACAACCTGGACAGGGGCTATTGAAAAACTGTTTTTT. Supplemented by reference TRBV19 and TRBJ1-4, the full variable domain reads DGGITQSPKYLFRKEGQNVTLSCEQNLNHDAMYWYRQDPGQGLRLIYYSQIVNDFQKGDIAEGYSVSREKKESFPLTVTSAQKNPTAFYLCASSTTWTGAIEKLFFGSGTQLSVL.

The chain has TRBV28 and TRBJ1-6; TRBD1 matches at 7 bases. This CDR3 is built from 19 residues. Germline lookup yields CDR1 MDHEN and CDR2 SYDVKM. The J segment lost 5 bases and the V segment lost 6 bases, leaving 19 bases of the junction unmatched. CDR3 coding DNA: TGTGCCAGCAGCCCGATTTTGGGGTACAGGGGCAAGAATAATTCACCCCTCCACTTT. Encoded protein: CASSPILGYRGKNNSPLHF.

The chain uses TRBV5-4 and TRBJ2-6, with 10 bases matching TRBD2. This CDR3 has 19 residues. Losses at the gene ends were 1 base for V and 3 bases for J; bases not matched to a gene: 10. Germline loops: CDR1 SGHNT, CDR2 YYREEE (reference sequence). The CDR3: CASSLRGSGGSFGANVLTF. The CDR3 DNA reads TGTGCCAGCAGCTTGCGGGGTAGCGGGGGGTCTTTTGGGGCCAACGTCCTGACTTTC.